This record concerns one T cell receptor (beta chain) sequence. The specificity of this receptor is unknown. Per-base quality was not reported, and no clone a single base away is much larger than it. RNA was extracted with the RNeasy kit and roughly 0.5 to 1 ug was reverse transcribed using random hexamers. TCR beta CDR3 regions were amplified with the immunoSEQ multiplex PCR assay covering 54 Vbeta and 13 Jbeta segments. To correct PCR amplification bias, a synthetic template baseline was used for both primer optimization and computational correction. In the source study's methods: Only productive sequences were kept, with reads annotated to V, D and J genes according to IMGT and analyzed in immunoSEQ Analyzer. To calculate clonality, Shannon entropy was normalized by log2 of the number of productive unique sequences and then subtracted from one. For each patient and control, public and private clones were evaluated within the 100 most prevalent clones. Susac-specific clones were defined as absent from healthy and MS cohorts, 800 to 1,200 published viral clones and other ImmuneACCESS disease sequences. TCRdb handled the public reads itself, with Q25 trimming in fastp and clone calling in MiXCR, and kept productive beta chains. One record per CDR3 amino acid sequence lists the most common genes and DNA. The V and J calls reflect TCRdb's pipeline rather than the authors' work. The sample yields approximately 120,000 distinct CDR3 sequences; 80% to 95% were counted once. The top ten clones comprise approximately 0.29% of the sample.

The source of the sample is a study of CD8 T cells in Susac syndrome (dated by TCRdb to the late 2010s). Describing the broader study: Repertoire sequencing was used to test whether CD8+ T cell activation and differentiation in Susac syndrome was antigen driven. The clonality of the CD8+ T cell repertoire was compared across approximately 11 healthy donors, some 14 Susac syndrome patients and under 17 multiple sclerosis patients.

Peripheral blood CD8+ and CD4+ T cells from healthy donors, Susac syndrome patients and multiple sclerosis patients were profiled by high-throughput TCR beta sequencing. Treatment-naive patients with stable or active relapsing-remitting disease fulfilling revised McDonald criteria were used as multiple sclerosis controls. Bulk CD8+ and CD4+ T cells were purified magnetically by negative isolation, whereas CD8+ TEMRA cells were enriched by FACS. Blood was drawn into EDTA tubes, processed within 24 hours, and PBMCs were isolated by density gradient centrifugation. PBMCs intended for TCR sequencing were cryopreserved in liquid nitrogen and were subsequently thawed in a 37 degrees C water bath. The sorted or isolated CD4+, CD8+ and CD8+ TEMRA cells reached a purity of at least 90%. V loses 0 bases at its end and J loses 4 bases; junction bases beyond the gene matches: 25. The CDR3, cysteine through phenylalanine, is 22 amino acids long. Only the CDR3 region is kept as DNA, spanning 66 bases read in frame from base 1. The germline V gene supplies CDR1 SGHDT and CDR2 YYEEEE.

Broader findings and caveats from the paper: The number of individuals in the TCR sequencing and HLA analysis was acknowledged as relatively small.

The sequenced sample was CD8+ T cells from PBMCs. This TCR derives from a human donor with multiple sclerosis. The rearranged segments are TRBV5-6 and TRBJ2-1; TRBD2 aligns with 7 central bases. Read as DNA, the sequence is TGTGCCAGCAGCTTGGTAAGGGGTGAGGCTAACCCTTGGGCTAGCGGTTACAATGAGCAGTTCTTC. This yields the protein CASSLVRGEANPWASGYNEQFF.